Shown below are 26 T cell receptor beta chains from a single sample sequenced in a study of T cell repertoires in cytomegalovirus infection. TCRdb reprocessed the reads via MiXCR and lists one record per CDR3 protein. The sample yields approximately 630,000 distinct CDR3 sequences, less than 25% seen once. Sequenced sample: CD8+ T cells from PBMCs. Receptor source: a human donor in good health (CMV status not recorded). Some clones in this sample may be carry-over from other donors' samples.

Turning to this clonotype: The conserved phenylalanine or tryptophan normally closing the CDR3 is absent here, so this likely arose from a read error. The chain employs TRBV7-3 and TRBJ2-3; D gene unclear. This CDR3 spans 15 amino acids. From germline, CDR1 is SGHTA and CDR2 FQGTGA. Trimming cost V 1 base and J 1 base, with 9 bases left between them. The CDR3 DNA follows: TGTGCCAGCAGCTTAAGCTTTAGGCGCACAGATACGCAGTATTCT. Translating it yields CASSLSFRRTDTQYS.

The chain joins TRBV20-1 to TRBJ1-2, with TRBD1 matching over 8 bases. After removal of 1 base from V and 7 bases from J, the junction contained 8 bases not matched to a gene. CDR3 length: 14 residues. Germline CDR1 is DFQATT and CDR2 is SNEGSKA (reference sequence). The CDR3 coding sequence is TGCAGTGCTAGAGTACAACAGGGGGGCACTGGCTACACCTTC. Translated, it gives CSARVQQGGTGYTF.

This clonotype was seen only a few times. The chain carries TRBV27 and TRBJ2-5; 8 nucleotides align to TRBD2. V was pared by 5 bases and J by 5 bases, with 16 bases of the junction left unmatched. Per germline, CDR1 MNHEY and CDR2 SMNVEV (reference sequence). CDR3 length: 17 amino acids. CDR3 nucleotide sequence: TGTGCCAGCAGTCCCCTGCAAAAAGCGGGAGAAGGGGAGACCCAGTACTTC. Amino acid sequence: CASSPLQKAGEGETQYF.

With respect to this clonotype: A much larger clone is a single base away; this may be a read error. The gene calls are TRBV7-6 and TRBJ2-1; 11 bases are a match to TRBD2. The length of the CDR3 is 16 residues. The germline gives CDR1 SGHVS, CDR2 FNYEAQ. Here the CDR3 DNA reads TGTGCCAACAGCTTGGGACTAGCGGCATCCTACAATGAGCAGTTCTTC. Its protein product is CANSLGLAASYNEQFF.

The gene calls are TRBV15 and TRBJ1-4, with D unclear. Germline V gives CDR1 LNHNV, CDR2 YYDKDF (reference sequence). This CDR3 has 15 residues. Trimming cost V 5 bases and J 5 bases, with 15 bases left between them. The CDR3 spells CATSPGGSKNEKLFF. CDR3 nucleotide sequence: TGTGCCACCAGCCCGGGCGGGAGTAAGAATGAAAAACTGTTTTTT.

The V gene is TRBV2, the J gene TRBJ2-1, with unresolved D. Trimming took 6 bases from V and 13 from J, leaving 4 bases between them. The CDR3 consists of 8 residues. The germline gives CDR1 SNHLY, CDR2 FYNNEI. This CDR3 reads CASREQFF. Here the CDR3 DNA reads TGTGCCAGCAGGGAACAGTTCTTC.

This clonotype has only one observation. The chain couples TRBV20-1 to TRBJ2-7, with a weak D call TRBD2 (5 bases). The CDR3 totals 13 residues. CDR1 DFQATT and CDR2 SNEGSKA come from the germline V gene (reference sequence). Trimming took off 1 base at V and 3 bases at J, with 10 bases between the two ends. CDR3 residues: CSARVQSGYEQYV. CDR3 nucleotide sequence: TGCAGTGCTAGAGTACAGAGCGGCTACGAGCAGTACGTC.

This clonotype was seen only a few times. The chain has TRBV7-2 and TRBJ1-1; D not resolved. The CDR3 has 13 residues. The V end was cut by 5 bases, the J end by 0 bases, with 7 bases between. Looked up from germline, CDR1 is SGHTA and CDR2 is FQGNSA. The CDR3, as DNA: TGTGCCAGCAGCACAACTTTGAACACTGAAGCTTTCTTT. Protein: CASSTTLNTEAFF.

V gene TRBV28 combines with J gene TRBJ2-2, with TRBD1 identical over 7 bases. Germline-derived CDR1 and CDR2 are MDHEN and SYDVKM. This CDR3 is built from 19 residues. J was trimmed by 4 bases and V by 3 bases; bases with no gene match: 17. CDR3 sequence reads: CASSFIVWGYRQGTGELFF. The CDR3 DNA sequence: TGTGCCAGCAGTTTTATTGTCTGGGGTTACCGACAGGGCACCGGGGAGCTGTTTTTT.

This chain links TRBV13 with TRBJ2-7; D is undetermined. CDR1 and CDR2 (germline): PRHDT, FYEKMQ (reference sequence). V was pared by 2 bases and J by 2 bases, with 7 bases between. This CDR3 has 13 amino acids. As DNA, the CDR3 is TGTGCCAGCAGCTTAAAGGGCCCCTACGAGCAGTACTTC. This codes for CASSLKGPYEQYF.

This clonotype was recorded a few times. The chain combines TRBV6-2 or TRBV6-3 with TRBJ2-5; the D is unclear. Germline V gene sequence: CDR1 MNHEY, CDR2 SVGEGT. Trimming took off 2 bases at V and 0 bases at J, with 13 bases between the two ends. The length of the CDR3 is 16 residues. The CDR3 DNA sequence: TGTGCCAGCAGTTACCCCCCGACATCGTACCAAGAGACCCAGTACTTC. Protein product: CASSYPPTSYQETQYF.

For this clonotype: A clone one base away is much larger, so this may be a read error. This rearrangement joins TRBV7-2 to TRBJ2-7; the D gene could be TRBD1 or TRBD2 (5 bases each). Germline lookup yields CDR1 SGHTA and CDR2 FQGNSA. The ends were cut back, 4 bases at V and 2 bases at J, with 15 bases in the middle. The CDR3 covers 15 residues. Here the CDR3 reads CASSSALRDPYEQYF. The CDR3 coding sequence is TGTGCCAGCAGCTCCGCCCTCAGGGACCCCTACGAGCAGTACTTC.

Of note for this clonotype: With a much larger clone just one base away, this may be a read error. This chain links TRBV7-2 with TRBJ2-1; TRBD1 agrees at 7 bases. The germline CDR1 and CDR2 sequences are SGHTA and FQGNSA. The CDR3 has 17 amino acids. The CDR3 is CVSSSLPGQIPYNEQFF. The CDR3 region has the DNA TGTGTCAGCAGCTCCCTACCGGGACAGATTCCCTACAATGAGCAGTTCTTC.

This clonotype was seen repeatedly, ten times or more. The V and J genes are TRBV4-2 and TRBJ1-1, with D hard to call. CDR1 LGHNA and CDR2 YNFKEQ come from the germline V gene. This CDR3 has 16 amino acids. Deletions cut 0 bases from V and 1 base from J, with 12 bases between. The CDR3: CASSQDGWGTNTEAFF. The CDR3 DNA sequence: TGTGCCAGCAGCCAAGATGGGTGGGGAACGAACACTGAAGCTTTCTTT.

This clonotype was observed at least ten times. The CDR3 sequence: CASSLTGALVEQFF. Here the CDR3 DNA reads TGTGCCAGCAGCTTAACAGGGGCCTTGGTTGAGCAGTTCTTC. The chain employs TRBV7-2 and TRBJ2-1; the match to TRBD1 covers 7 bases. The CDR3 has 14 amino acids. J lost 9 bases, V lost 2 bases, and 7 bases had no gene match. Germline V gene sequence: CDR1 SGHTA, CDR2 FQGNSA.

Notes on this clonotype: A much larger clone lies a single base off, so this may be a read error. V gene TRBV7-6 combines with J gene TRBJ2-2, with 8 bases that match TRBD1. In germline, CDR1 is SGHVS, CDR2 FNYEAQ. The CDR3 consists of 16 residues. Here the CDR3 reads CANSPRDRRYTGELFF. CDR3 bases: TGTGCCAACAGCCCCCGGGACAGGCGTTACACCGGGGAGCTGTTTTTT.

This clonotype was seen more than once but under ten times. This chain links TRBV6-2 or TRBV6-3 with TRBJ2-7, with TRBD2 matching over 7 bases. Germline-derived CDR1 and CDR2 are MNHEY and SVGEGT. Trimming removed 4 bases from V and 6 bases from J; junction bases left unmatched: 9. This CDR3 contains 14 residues. CDR3 in amino acids: CASSSDLAVSEQYV. In DNA form, the CDR3 reads TGTGCCAGCAGTTCCGACCTAGCGGTAAGCGAGCAGTACGTC.

This clonotype came up a few times. CDR3 protein: CASSPRGGRTGELFF. CDR3 nucleotides: TGTGCCAGCAGTCCGCGGGGGGGCCGCACCGGGGAGCTGTTTTTT. The V call is TRBV6-5, the J call TRBJ2-2; 9 nucleotides align to TRBD2. Germline values: CDR1 MNHEY, CDR2 SVGAGI. V was clipped by 5 bases and J by 4 bases; unmatched bases: 5. The length of the CDR3 is 15 residues.

This chain joins TRBV29-1 and TRBJ2-4; 7 bases align to TRBD2. The germline gives CDR1 SQVTM, CDR2 ANQGSEA. Trimming at V came to 4 bases and at J to 0 bases, leaving 3 bases not matched to a gene. The CDR3 is 14 amino acids. The CDR3 nucleotides read TGCAGCGTTGGAAGGGAGGGAGCCAAAAACATTCAGTACTTC. This codes for CSVGREGAKNIQYF.

This clonotype was counted at least ten times. The genes are TRBV12-3 or TRBV12-4 and TRBJ2-2; D is ambiguous. The V end was cut by 7 bases, the J end by 1 base, with 7 bases between. The CDR3 has 13 residues. CDR3 nucleotides: TGTGCCAGCACCCTCATGAACACCGGGGAGCTGTTTTTT. Its protein product is CASTLMNTGELFF.

This rearrangement joins TRBV28 to TRBJ1-5; TRBD1 agrees at 7 bases. The ends lost 5 bases at V and 3 bases at J; junction bases unmatched: 4. Germline V gene data show CDR1 as MDHEN and CDR2 as SYDVKM. The CDR3 runs 14 residues. The CDR3 is CASSEQGLNQPQHF. Here the CDR3 DNA reads TGTGCCAGCAGTGAACAGGGGCTCAATCAGCCCCAGCATTTT.

This clonotype was seen a few times. The chain has TRBV14 and TRBJ2-5; D is uncertain. Per the germline V gene, CDR1 is SGHDN and CDR2 is FVKESK. The CDR3 consists of 13 residues. The V and J ends lost 4 bases and 5 bases respectively, with 11 bases between them. This CDR3 is CASSPELVETQYF. CDR3 nucleotide sequence: TGTGCCAGCAGCCCAGAGCTTGTCGAGACCCAGTACTTC.

The chain combines TRBV27 with TRBJ2-1; unclear D gene. Trimming left V 2 bases short and J 6 bases short, with 8 bases between. The CDR3 length is 13 residues. The germline CDR1 and CDR2 sequences are MNHEY and SMNVEV (reference sequence). Here the CDR3 reads CASSLGVFNEQFF. DNA of the CDR3: TGTGCCAGCAGTTTAGGGGTCTTCAATGAGCAGTTCTTC.

J is TRBJ2-3 and V is TRBV3-1, with 9 bases lining up with TRBD2. The CDR3 sequence is 16 residues long. Germline CDR1 LGHDT, CDR2 YNNKEL (reference sequence). V lost 2 bases and J lost 4; bases outside the gene matches: 7. CDR3 protein: CASSQTGTSPADTQYF. The CDR3 DNA follows: TGTGCCAGCAGCCAAACCGGGACTAGCCCCGCAGATACGCAGTATTTT.

This clonotype was seen only a few times. The V and J genes are TRBV6-6 and TRBJ2-7; no firm D call. The ends were cut back, 2 bases at V and 0 bases at J, with 5 bases in the middle. The germline gives CDR1 MNHNY, CDR2 SVGAGI (reference sequence). This CDR3 has 13 amino acids. CDR3 sequence: CASSYGVSYEQYV. DNA of the CDR3: TGTGCCAGCAGTTACGGGGTCTCCTACGAGCAGTACGTC.

This clonotype has at least ten counts. The chain couples TRBV7-2 to TRBJ2-1; 10 nucleotides agree with TRBD2. Trimming cost V 5 bases and J 7 bases; bases outside gene matches: 11. Germline assignment: CDR1 SGHTA and CDR2 FQGNSA. The CDR3 length is 16 residues. CDR3 protein: CASSLQAGGPHNEQFF. For the CDR3, the DNA is TGTGCCAGCAGCCTCCAAGCGGGGGGGCCGCATAATGAGCAGTTCTTC.